Shown below are 7 T cell receptor beta chains from a single sample sequenced in a study of tumor and adjacent non-tumor tissue in lung cancer. The template was RNA from unsorted bulk tissue. Distant lung tissue was collected more than 3 cm away from the tumor edge. TCRbeta libraries were built with three rounds of nested PCR, modified from ARM-PCR. TCRdb re-called the multiplex PCR reads with MiXCR, one entry per CDR3 protein. The sample has over 100,000 distinct CDR3 sequences; about 63% are singletons. The sequenced sample was distant non-tumor lung tissue. The source of these receptors is a man aged 55 to 70 with non-small cell lung cancer.

About this clonotype itself: A much more abundant neighbour one base away suggests this may be a read error. CDR3 protein: CASSMPGMNTEAFF. CDR3 DNA: TGTGCCAGCAGCATGCCAGGGATGAACACTGAAGCTTTCTTT. J is TRBJ1-1 and V is TRBV6-1; D is perhaps TRBD1 (5 bases). Germline V lookup: CDR1 MNHNS, CDR2 SASEGT. This CDR3 region has 14 residues. V was pared by 6 bases and J by 0 bases, with 11 bases between.

The chain links TRBV7-9 to TRBJ2-3; maybe TRBD2 (5 bases). The germline CDR1 and CDR2 sequences are SEHNR and FQNEAQ (reference sequence). Trimming took off 2 bases at V and 3 bases at J, with 9 bases between the two ends. The CDR3 contains 14 residues. CDR3 residues: CASSLLLATDTQYF. The CDR3 coding sequence is TGTGCCAGCAGCTTACTCTTAGCGACAGATACGCAGTATTTT.

Details on this clonotype: At one of its ends the junction is not consistent with the germline gene, which may arise from a read error. The rearrangement joins TRBV6-2 or TRBV6-3 to TRBJ1-5; possible D gene TRBD1, 5 bases. Germline-derived CDR1 and CDR2 are MNHEY and SVGEGT. The CDR3 contains 15 residues. The CDR3 coding sequence is TGTGCCAGCAGTTACCTGCAGGGCACGGGTCAGCCCCAGCATTTC. Amino acids: CASSYLQGTGQPQHF.

For this clonotype: A much larger clone sits a single nucleotide away, making a read error possible. The V gene is TRBV30, the J gene TRBJ2-7; D gene uncertain. The germline V gene has CDR1 GTSNPN and CDR2 SVGIG (reference sequence). This CDR3 has 14 amino acids. The CDR3 loop is CAWIPTPSSDEQYF. Written as DNA, the CDR3 is TGTGCCTGGATCCCGACACCGAGCTCCGACGAGCAGTACTTC.

This clonotype has a count of ten or more. This chain joins TRBV6-5 and TRBJ2-3; 7 nucleotides align to TRBD2. Germline CDR1 MNHEY, CDR2 SVGAGI. The CDR3 has 16 residues. V dropped 2 bases and J dropped 0; count of bases not matched to a gene: 5. The CDR3 sequence is CASSYQGGSSTDTQYF. CDR3 sequence (DNA): TGTGCCAGCAGTTACCAGGGCGGGAGTAGCACAGATACGCAGTATTTT.

This clonotype has ten or more counts. The chain uses TRBV28 and TRBJ2-5; perhaps TRBD1 as D (5 bases). The germline V and J ends were trimmed by 4 bases and 3 bases, with 12 bases remaining between them. CDR1 is MDHEN and CDR2 is SYDVKM in the germline V gene. The CDR3 length is 14 residues. The CDR3 reads CASSSSDMKETQYF. The CDR3 region has the DNA TGTGCCAGCAGTTCCTCGGACATGAAAGAGACCCAGTACTTC.

The J gene is TRBJ2-1, the V gene TRBV6-2 or TRBV6-3; a weak D match, TRBD2 (6 bases). Germline loops: CDR1 MNHEY, CDR2 SVGEGT. V was trimmed by 6 bases and J by 2 bases, leaving 17 bases between them. CDR3 length equals 16 residues. The CDR3 coding sequence is TGTGCCAGCAGACGTAGGGGCAGGGAGGCCTACAATGAGCAGTTCTTC. Translating it yields CASRRRGREAYNEQFF.